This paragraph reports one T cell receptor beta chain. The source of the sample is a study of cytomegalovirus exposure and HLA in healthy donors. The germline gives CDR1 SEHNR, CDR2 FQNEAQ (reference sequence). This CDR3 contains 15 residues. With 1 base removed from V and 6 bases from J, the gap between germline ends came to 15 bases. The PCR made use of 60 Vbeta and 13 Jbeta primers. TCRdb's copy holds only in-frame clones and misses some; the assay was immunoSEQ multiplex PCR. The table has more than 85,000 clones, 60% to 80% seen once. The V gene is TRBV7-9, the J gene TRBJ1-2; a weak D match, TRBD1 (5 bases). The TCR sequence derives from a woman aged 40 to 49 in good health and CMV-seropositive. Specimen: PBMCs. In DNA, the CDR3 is TGTGCCAGCAGCTTAGATCCGCGGGGCAGGGATGGCTACACCTTC. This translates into CASSLDPRGRDGYTF.